This T cell receptor (beta chain) was identified in a study of T-cell memory formation after mild COVID-19. With regard to this clonotype: Its specificity is not known.

With 3 bases removed from V and 4 bases from J, the gap between germline ends came to 1 base. The germline V gene encodes CDR1 LGHNT and CDR2 FRNRAP. The CDR3 has 11 residues. Each CDR3 protein gets one entry after TCRdb re-called the 5' RACE reads with MiXCR. The repertoire holds about 100,000 distinct CDR3 sequences, with over 8.5% as singletons. Study conclusions and caveats: For contracting clones, CD4+ ones sat mainly in CM and EM, CD8+ in EMRA. A subset of responding clones appeared in pre-infection memory, suggesting cross-reactive memory joined. Contracting clones from day 15 to 85 had balanced CD4/CD8; later expanders favoured CD4+.

The chain combines TRBV12-5 with TRBJ1-5; D is unresolved. Material: PBMCs or a T cell subset sorted from them (not recorded which). The TCR was taken from a man younger than 30 who had mild COVID-19 (a few samples of this study predate the infection). Cell type and time point are not known. The CDR3 sequence is CASGLNQPQHF. The DNA for the CDR3 is TGTGCTAGTGGTTTAAATCAGCCCCAGCATTTT.